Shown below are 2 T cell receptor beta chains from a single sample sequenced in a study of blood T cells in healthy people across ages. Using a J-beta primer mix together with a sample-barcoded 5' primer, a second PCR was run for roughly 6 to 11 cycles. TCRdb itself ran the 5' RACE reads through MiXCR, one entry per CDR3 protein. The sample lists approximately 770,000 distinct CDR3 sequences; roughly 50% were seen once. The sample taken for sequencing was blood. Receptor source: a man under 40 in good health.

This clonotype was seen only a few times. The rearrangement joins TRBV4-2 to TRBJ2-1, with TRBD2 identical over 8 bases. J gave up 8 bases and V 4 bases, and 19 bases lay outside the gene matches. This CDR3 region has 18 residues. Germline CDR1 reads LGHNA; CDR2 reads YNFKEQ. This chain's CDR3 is CASSRDPSGSNGRHEQFF. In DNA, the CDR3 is TGTGCCAGCAGCCGAGATCCAAGCGGGAGTAATGGTAGGCATGAGCAGTTCTTC.

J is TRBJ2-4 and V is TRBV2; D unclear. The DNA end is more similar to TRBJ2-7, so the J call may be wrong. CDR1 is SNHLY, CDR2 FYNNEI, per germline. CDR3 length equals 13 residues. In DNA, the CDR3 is TGTGCCAGCCGGCCGGATGGAGCTTACGAGCAGTACTTC. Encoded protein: CASRPDGAYEQYF.